Described below is a single T cell receptor beta chain sequence and its context. This CDR3 is also generated by other DNA sequences in the sample. Each subset's genomic DNA was shared equally among a number of immunoSEQ plates. Repertoires were generated with immunoSEQ multiplex PCR, while TCRdb's copy carries only in-frame clones and drops some. The sample includes roughly 2.2 million clones, 85% to 95% of them seen just once. Germline CDR1 reads SGDLS; CDR2 reads YYNGEE. There are 14 residues in the CDR3. Unmatched junction bases numbered 5, after V lost 4 bases and J lost 2 bases. Donors were healthy HIV-negative adults without recently reported acute infections or vaccinations. Negatively enriched CD4+ T cells were divided by CD45RA into naive and memory. This sample is drawn from a study of shared clonotypes between healthy human individuals.

The chain uses TRBV9 and TRBJ2-5, with 7 bases aligning to TRBD1. This receptor was obtained from a man between 18 and 29 years old in good health. Some clones in this sample may be carry-over from other donors' samples. The sequencing input was naive CD4+ T cells from PBMCs. Subset noted: CD45RA+ positively selected. The CDR3 is CASSPRQGQETQYF. The CDR3 coding sequence is TGTGCCAGCAGCCCACGACAGGGACAAGAGACCCAGTACTTC.